This TCR beta chain comes out of a study of cytomegalovirus exposure and HLA in healthy donors (dated by TCRdb to 2017 to 2019). General notes on the study: According to an earlier analysis of around 600 of the donors, some 180 million T cells yielded 90 million to 130 million unique TCR beta sequences and more than 250 Gb of sequence data. An early release covering some 640 HLA-typed donors comprised about 320 gigabases of sequencing data and around 86 million unique TCR sequences. Of the roughly 400 genotyped donors, less than 85% were placed in the genetic ancestry cluster associated with self-reported Caucasian donors. The study aimed to test whether cataloging public T cell receptors could reveal signatures of past pathogen exposure. The T cell repertoires of 700 or so subjects were profiled by immunosequencing and related to cytomegalovirus serostatus. Besides the first cohort of some 670 subjects, a separate validation cohort made up of roughly 120 different subjects was used. To predict cytomegalovirus infection status, the study brought together high-throughput TCR immunosequencing, statistical association of individual TCRs with disease status, and machine learning. To study patterns of TCR occurrence, a later analysis re-analyzed previously published TCR beta repertoires from under 750 donors and added high-resolution HLA genotyping. Rather than drawing on any new phenotypic data, the later analysis identified candidate immune exposures from TCR beta sequences and the way those sequences occurred across donors. An earlier analysis of fewer than 750 of the donors used high-throughput TCR beta sequencing to judge whether each TCR beta V gene segment behaved as functional or pseudogenic. Alongside the repertoire data, information on donor age, sex, ethnicity and CMV serostatus was compiled. A later genetic analysis took genome-wide SNP genotypes for about 65% of the 666 donors and used that subset as a discovery cohort. All discovery cohort repertoires had been generated using a single sequencing platform. HLA typing covered class I and class II loci at four-digit resolution. The number of typed donors differed by locus: roughly 629-640 for A, B, C, DRB1 and DQB1; 500 to 550 for DQA1; approximately 600 for DPA1; and roughly 470 for DPB1. Five DR-DQ haplotypes were treated as single units for association and clustering because of strong linkage in the cohort. Among about 390 genotyped donors of the cohort, an average of roughly 240,000 unique TCR beta nucleotide sequences were sequenced per donor, around a sixth of them non-productive. Results the study describes overall, beyond this receptor: Specific HLA alleles were associated with about 17,000 TCR beta sequences at a false discovery rate of 0.05 in a later analysis. In a later analysis, several top co-occurrence clusters were reported to appear linked to parvovirus B19, influenza, CMV and Epstein-Barr virus. Because HLA typing was unavailable for some donors at each locus, only the typed subset was used in association tests. Some IMGT-functional V segments, including TRBV6-2 and TRBV6-3, could not be distinguished by the 87-base-pair reads and were therefore excluded. Correlated functional status among segregating V segments might be attributable to linkage disequilibrium, but an unknown experimental factor could not be ruled out. A later analysis found that HLA-associated TCR beta chains were more clonally expanded and had lower generation probabilities than equally common non-associated chains. When HLA alleles, especially DR and DQ, strongly co-occurred, TCR associations were difficult to assign to individual alleles. The cohort was sequenced for TCR beta chains only, and without alpha or paired-chain data the features that could be detected were limited. According to a later analysis, TCR association rates differed among HLA loci, with DRB1 alleles showing the most associated TCRs and HLA-C alleles showing the fewest. In vitro tests confirmed that a few of the cytomegalovirus-associated TCR beta chains recognize cytomegalovirus antigens. In both the original and validation cohorts, the classifier was reported to diagnose cytomegalovirus status with high specificity and sensitivity. A further reported finding was that TCR beta sequences accurately predicted the HLA-A and HLA-B alleles for most subjects in the first cohort. In a later genetic analysis, fewer N-insertions in productive TCRs were reported among donors in an Asian-associated ancestry cluster than the roughly 700-donor mean. Sequencing depth was assumed to be roughly uniform across donors in the presence/absence analyses, though that assumption may not hold. It was suggested by the authors that the approach could potentially be generalized to other disease states and immunological phenotypes. The study listed 164 TCR beta chains as associated with cytomegalovirus. CMV serostatus was the only immune exposure information available for the cohort. An earlier analysis of approximately 500 of the donors showed that most TCR beta V segments appeared in productive rearrangements either about 87% or about 30% of the time, which broadly matched IMGT annotations. A cluster of highly shared sequence variants was judged likely to represent a technical artifact of the sequencing pipeline. Across donors, most TCR sequences were observed very rarely, whereas some public TCRs were present in many individuals. In a later genetic analysis, a missense DCLRE1C variant was associated with V-gene and J-gene trimming of TCR beta chains, and the association was replicated in an independent cohort. Because counts were too low, roughly 17 rarely observed V segments, including chromosome 9 orphons, were left out of the earlier analysis of 587 of the donors. According to a later analysis, most CMV-associated TCR beta chains appeared to be HLA-restricted, and the HLA associations seemed to be driven largely by CMV exposure.

Its CDR3 holds 13 amino acids, cysteine through phenylalanine. The CDR3 DNA has 39 bases and is translated from base 1. The germline V gene specifies SGHRS as CDR1 and YFSETQ as CDR2. V loses 3 bases of germline sequence and J loses 8 bases, and the interval between the two ends is 12 bases. Receptors were amplified or captured by the immunoSEQ multiplex PCR assay. For the multiplex PCR, a mixture combining 60 forward primers for TCR Vbeta segments and 13 reverse primers for TCR Jbeta segments was used. A multiplex PCR assay on genomic DNA amplified the CDR3 region of rearranged TCR beta genes. The Illumina HiSeq System was used to sequence the amplified TCR beta libraries as 87-base-pair reads. Under the source paper's analysis protocol: In a later analysis, 80 million or so unique TCR beta chains were counted across the 690 or so repertoires, and roughly 11 million of these chains were shared by at least two donors. A nearest-neighbor algorithm error-corrected the raw reads and collapsed the reads into unique sequences, merging closely related sequences to remove PCR and sequencing errors. To assign V, D and J gene segments, CDR3 sequences were aligned to IMGT reference sequences. For a sequence to be retained, a match of at least six nucleotides was required to both a V gene segment and a J gene segment. A rearrangement counted as productive if the CDR3 had no stop codons and remained in frame with V and J, and every other rearrangement counted as non-productive. CDR3 was defined according to IMGT convention as the region running from the second conserved V-encoded cysteine to the conserved J-encoded phenylalanine. The earlier analysis of fewer than 750 of the donors excluded sequences that lacked an unambiguous match to a single V gene segment. In an earlier analysis of approximately 590 of the donors, a V segment was called functional when productive rearrangements were above 56.7%, and segregating when the standard deviation between donors exceeded 5%. A statistical classification framework was built for diagnosing cytomegalovirus status from the catalog of TCR beta chain sequences. A later analysis assigned V and J genes by comparing TCR nucleotide sequences with IMGT/GENE-DB human TR gene sequences. The TCRdist pipeline was used in a later analysis to assign CDR3 sequences and most-parsimonious VDJ recombination scenarios. A later analysis defined each TCR beta chain by its CDR3 amino acid sequence plus V-gene family, and excluded reads lacking a unique V-gene family. In a later analysis, some 600 highly shared, low-generation-probability nucleotide sequences were removed to address suspected cross-contamination and a sequencing artifact. A later analysis calculated a clonal expansion index for each public chain from normalized within-repertoire ranks of inferred template counts. In a later analysis, generation probabilities were computed with a VDJ recombination model fitted to out-of-frame rearrangements, and the resulting probabilities were checked against IGoR. In a later analysis, TCR-TCR, TCR-HLA and TCR-CMV co-occurrence was scored with hypergeometric tests, and a repertoire-size bias correction was applied to TCR pairs. False discovery rates were estimated in a later analysis by permuting HLA or CMV assignments 20 times. In a later analysis, co-occurring TCRs were grouped using DBSCAN, with TCRdist sequence similarity added in when clustering inside HLA-allele-positive subsets. For co-occurrence clustering, repertoires with fewer than 30,000 or more than 120,000 public chains were excluded, along with 4 to 6 repertoires with anomalous nucleotide sharing. TCRdb mirrors the immuneACCESS table, restricted to in-frame sequences. Some clones are absent from its copies; in checked studies, under half trace to an unresolved V gene, and the reason for the others is unknown. V, J and clone size derive from that table, while D and trimming were established from the DNA sequence. The table for this sample lists roughly 110,000 clones; approximately 73% of them were counted only once. 7.5% to 9% of the sample is held by the ten biggest clonotypes.

Remarks on this clone: Its binding antigen is unknown. Within one base of it there is no much larger clone, and no base qualities were kept.

The cohort comprised 710 or so healthy bone marrow donors. At the time of sampling, all cohort members were nominally healthy, though unrecorded immune exposures were likely present. The donor was CMV seronegative and belonged to the group of 350 or so seronegative cohort members. Each donor provided a peripheral blood sample, and peripheral blood mononuclear cells were used for TCR beta sequencing. Genomic DNA extraction from the blood cell samples was performed with the Qiagen DNeasy Blood Extraction Kit. The chain uses TRBV5-1 and TRBJ2-1; TRBD1 is perhaps the D gene, given 6 matching bases. The specimen sequenced was PBMCs. This sequence originates from a man aged 25-45 years in good health and CMV-seronegative. The bases are TGCGCCAGCAGCTCCACAGGGATCTATGAGCAGTTCTTC. Its translation reads: CASSSTGIYEQFF.